This T cell receptor (beta chain) was captured in a study of beta chain features in type 1 diabetes. Overall study findings and caveats: Across all four CD4+ subsets, people with type 1 diabetes showed modestly shorter TCRB CDR3s. The study found that naive, central memory and Treg TCRB repertoires appeared more similar in patients than in healthy donors.

CDR1 PRHDT and CDR2 FYEKMQ come from the germline V gene (reference sequence). The length of the CDR3 is 21 residues. The V and J ends lost 7 bases and 1 base, in that order; junction bases with no gene match: 26. Investigators reverse transcribed all isolated RNA, so they sequenced expressed TCRB transcripts. Here immunoSEQ multiplex PCR was the method, and the copy in TCRdb shows in-frame clones only, minus some. The table records under 950,000 clones, roughly 17% of them present only once. The collection from each donor was one heparinised blood draw averaging roughly 100 mL. Sorted populations all had greater than 95% purity. In this sample, this clone turned up a few times. The antigen is unknown.

Sample: naive CD4+ T cells from blood. This clonotype was sampled from a young woman in good health. The rearrangement uses TRBV13 and TRBJ2-3; 7 bases map to TRBD2. The CDR3 coding sequence is TGTGCCAGCACCCCACTAGCGTCGGGGGATGAATGGCTCTACGGCACAGATACGCAGTATTTT. Translating it yields CASTPLASGDEWLYGTDTQYF. The whole variable domain, filled in from reference TRBV13 and TRBJ2-3, reads AAGVIQSPRHLIKEKRETATLKCYPIPRHDTVYWYQQGPGQDPQFLISFYEKMQSDKGSIPDRFSAQQFSDYHSELNMSSLELGDSALYFCASTPLASGDEWLYGTDTQYFGPGTRLTVL.